The 16 T cell receptor beta chains below were found in one sample sequenced in a study of T cell repertoires in cytomegalovirus infection. TCRdb passed the reads through MiXCR, listing each CDR3 protein once. The sample has under 800,000 distinct CDR3 sequences, 20% to 25% seen once. What was sequenced was CD8+ T cells from PBMCs. The source of these receptors is a human donor in good health (CMV status not recorded). Some clones in this sample may be carry-over from other donors' samples.

This clonotype was counted only a few times. This sequence joins TRBV12-5 and TRBJ1-2; 9 bases fit TRBD1. The CDR3 has 17 residues. V lost 0 bases and J lost 6; bases outside the gene matches: 11. Germline assignment: CDR1 LGHNT and CDR2 FRNRAP. In nucleotides, the CDR3 is TGTGCTAGTGGTTTGGTACTAGGAGACAGGGGGACAGATGGCTACACCTTC. Translation: CASGLVLGDRGTDGYTF.

This clonotype was observed a handful of times. J is TRBJ1-2 and V is TRBV7-9; 7 bases align to TRBD1. CDR3 length equals 14 residues. V shed 5 bases and J 4 bases; nucleotides not matched to a gene: 7. CDR1 and CDR2 (germline): SEHNR, FQNEAQ (reference sequence). The CDR3 coding sequence is TGTGCCAGCAGCCAGGGGACAGTTCTCTATGGCTACACCTTC. Protein sequence: CASSQGTVLYGYTF.

The rearrangement uses TRBV15 and TRBJ2-7, with TRBD2 identical over 11 bases. V was pared by 0 bases and J by 7 bases, with 8 bases of the junction left unmatched. This CDR3 comprises 16 residues. CDR1 and CDR2 from the germline V gene are LNHNV and YYDKDF (reference sequence). This CDR3 is CATSRESTSGDEEQYF. For the CDR3, the DNA is TGTGCCACCAGCAGAGAGTCGACTAGCGGGGATGAAGAGCAGTACTTC.

This clonotype turned up a few times. The genes are TRBV20-1 and TRBJ2-7; tentatively, D is TRBD2 (7 bases). Trimming removed 5 bases from V and 5 bases from J, with 22 bases in between. Germline-derived CDR1 and CDR2 are DFQATT and SNEGSKA (reference sequence). This CDR3 has 15 amino acids. CDR3 coding DNA: TGCAGTGCTCCCGTCGGGGGGCTCGGTGTCCACGAGCAGTACTTC. Residues: CSAPVGGLGVHEQYF.

The chain is built from TRBV4-3 and TRBJ2-1, with 9 nucleotides matching TRBD2. The J segment lost 3 bases and the V segment lost 4 bases, leaving 10 bases of the junction unmatched. The CDR3 runs to 17 residues. CDR1 and CDR2 from the germline V gene are LGHNA and YSLEER. The CDR3 reads CASSPQWERGVYNEQFF. In DNA form, the CDR3 reads TGCGCCAGCAGCCCTCAATGGGAGCGGGGGGTCTACAATGAGCAGTTCTTC.

The chain is built from TRBV15 and TRBJ2-3, with D perhaps TRBD2 (6 bases). Trimming left V 9 bases short and J 0 bases short, with 22 bases between. Germline V gene data show CDR1 as LNHNV and CDR2 as YYDKDF (reference sequence). There are 17 residues in the CDR3. DNA for the CDR3: TGTGCCACGGGCGGCCCCTCGGCGGGACTTAGCACAGATACGCAGTATTTT. Encoded protein: CATGGPSAGLSTDTQYF. Filled out from reference TRBV15 and TRBJ2-3, the complete variable domain reads DAMVIQNPRYQVTQFGKPVTLSCSQTLNHNVMYWYQQKSSQAPKLLFHYYDKDFNNEADTPDNFQSRRPNTSFCFLDIRSPGLGDTAMYLCATGGPSAGLSTDTQYFGPGTRLTVL.

This clonotype was counted a few times. The rearrangement uses TRBV7-9 and TRBJ1-1, with no clear D. The CDR3 runs to 12 residues. Trimming took 3 bases from V and 13 from J, leaving 15 bases between them. CDR1 SEHNR and CDR2 FQNEAQ come from the germline V gene (reference sequence). The CDR3 sequence: CASSFITQLDFF. CDR3 DNA: TGTGCCAGCAGCTTTATAACACAGCTTGATTTCTTT.

V and J are TRBV12-3 or TRBV12-4 and TRBJ2-7; D is unresolved. Trimming shortened V by 2 bases and J by 3 bases, and 8 bases separated the two germline ends. There are 13 residues in the CDR3. DNA for the CDR3: TGTGCCAGCAGTTTAAATATCCTCTACGAGCAGTACTTC. Translation: CASSLNILYEQYF.

This clonotype was picked up many times. This chain links TRBV7-8 with TRBJ2-7; 8 bases match TRBD1. Germline trimming cut 1 base from V and 4 bases from J; bases unmatched to any gene: 15. This CDR3 contains 18 residues. Germline V lookup: CDR1 SGHVS, CDR2 FQNEAQ. In nucleotides, the CDR3 is TGTGCCAGCAGCTTAGTGACAGGGGTCAACACCCCCCAGTACGAGCAGTACTTC. It yields the protein CASSLVTGVNTPQYEQYF.

The chain links TRBV6-2 or TRBV6-3 to TRBJ2-2; 12 nucleotides match TRBD2. V shed 7 bases, J shed 5 bases, and the junction held 11 bases outside the gene matches. The length of the CDR3 is 17 residues. In germline, CDR1 is MNHEY, CDR2 SVGEGT. Written as DNA, the CDR3 is TGTGCCAGCACCCCCCCTCTAGCGGGGGGGCGAACCGGGGAGCTGTTTTTT. It specifies CASTPPLAGGRTGELFF.

This clonotype has just a few counts. The chain carries TRBV7-6 and TRBJ2-7, with D perhaps matching TRBD1 (6 bases). The CDR3 runs 13 residues. V was trimmed by 3 bases and J by 5 bases, leaving 11 bases between them. CDR1 SGHVS and CDR2 FNYEAQ come from the germline V gene. The CDR3 nucleotides read TGTGCCAGCAGCTTCGCCAGGGGCCACGAGCAGTACTTC. Protein product: CASSFARGHEQYF.

This clonotype was counted at least ten times. The chain carries TRBV12-3 or TRBV12-4 and TRBJ1-2; the D is unclear. Deletions cut 7 bases from V and 6 bases from J, with 12 bases between. The CDR3 loop spans 12 amino acids. Here the CDR3 reads CASTSNSHGYTF. The CDR3 DNA sequence: TGTGCCAGCACGTCGAACAGTCATGGCTACACCTTC.

The chain uses TRBV7-6 and TRBJ2-1; possibly TRBD1 for D (5 bases). This CDR3 region has 15 residues. Germline CDR1 and CDR2: SGHVS and FNYEAQ. Trimming removed 5 bases at V and 5 bases at J, with 16 bases between. CDR3 region: CASSPRQTKNNEQFF. The CDR3, as DNA: TGTGCCAGCAGCCCCAGACAGACGAAAAACAATGAGCAGTTCTTC.

This clonotype was seen at least ten times. V is TRBV7-8 and J is TRBJ2-7; 7 nucleotides agree with TRBD1. Germline assignment: CDR1 SGHVS and CDR2 FQNEAQ. The J segment lost 6 bases and the V segment lost 6 bases, leaving 8 bases of the junction unmatched. The CDR3 runs to 13 residues. CDR3 sequence (DNA): TGTGCCAGCAGTGAGGACAGGTCTATCGAGCAGTACGTC. Residues: CASSEDRSIEQYV.

This chain uses TRBV25-1 with TRBJ2-1; no clear D gene. Between the trimmed V and J ends, which lost 5 bases and 12 bases, there was a span of 11 bases. The CDR3 covers 11 residues. Germline CDR1 reads MGHDK; CDR2 reads SYGVNS. The CDR3 sequence: CASSSRLGQFF. The CDR3 coding sequence is TGTGCCAGCAGTAGCAGGCTAGGGCAGTTCTTC.

V gene TRBV7-9 combines with J gene TRBJ1-1; D is ambiguous. Per germline, CDR1 SEHNR and CDR2 FQNEAQ (reference sequence). The CDR3 totals 14 residues. V was shortened by 6 bases and J by 1 base, with 12 bases between the two germline ends. This CDR3 is CASREPGRNTEAFF. The CDR3, as DNA: TGTGCCAGCAGGGAGCCGGGCAGGAACACTGAAGCTTTCTTT.